The TCR beta chain described here comes from a study of T cells after yellow fever vaccination. The study made its TCR cDNA through 5'RACE template switching. That step introduced a universal primer site along with UMIs. TCRdb re-called the 5' RACE reads with MiXCR, one entry per CDR3 protein. This table holds 250,000 to 400,000 distinct CDR3 sequences, 4.1% found once. With 0 bases removed from V and 6 bases from J, the gap between germline ends came to 4 bases. The CDR3 contains 12 residues. Germline V gene lookup returns CDR1 MNHEY and CDR2 SVGEGT. The study's findings and limits: Most clones from primary vaccination were detected again post-booster (roughly 96% CD4, roughly 91% CD8).

For this clonotype: What it binds is unknown.

Here the sequenced sample was PBMCs, taken 5 days after the yellow fever booster vaccination. This chain links TRBV6-2 or TRBV6-3 with TRBJ2-3; unclear D gene. This TCR derives from a young man who received the YFV17D yellow fever vaccine. The CDR3, as DNA: TGTGCCAGCAGTTACTCGAGTGATACGCAGTATTTT. Amino acid sequence: CASSYSSDTQYF.